The T cell receptor (beta chain) under discussion was sequenced for a study of response to subunit inactivated influenza vaccine. This CDR3 is built from 18 residues. Per germline, CDR1 SGHRS and CDR2 YFSETQ. The ends lost 3 bases at V and 0 bases at J; junction bases unmatched: 7. TCRdb processed the RT-PCR reads anew with MiXCR; each CDR3 protein has one entry. The data show some 540,000 distinct CDR3 sequences, with around a quarter seen just once and approximately 3% held by the top ten. The same data also went into a second study, on T cells expressing NK-cell markers. Per that paper: The TCR beta cDNA came from 5'RACE template switching with UMIs. TCR beta repertoires came from sorted CD3+CD56+NKG2C+, CD3+CD56+NKG2C- and CD3+CD56-NKG2C+ T cells. The contribution of dominant NKG2C+ clonotypes to CD8+ T cells in roughly six donors was roughly 1.0-8%.

This specimen consisted of CD4+ T cells sorted from PBMCs, obtained approximately 13 days after vaccination. The receptor comes from a man aged 50 or older who received an inactivated influenza vaccine. V and J are TRBV5-1 and TRBJ2-2, with 11 positions matching TRBD1. The CDR3: CASSWPGQGEPNTGELFF. DNA of the CDR3: TGCGCCAGCAGCTGGCCGGGACAGGGGGAACCGAACACCGGGGAGCTGTTTTTT.